The present entry profiles one T cell receptor (beta chain) with its context. As yet, its antigen is unknown. The entry originates in a study of CD8+ T cells in alopecia areata. Study outcomes and limitations: For patients receiving tofacitinib, scalp clonality and expanded CD8+ clones among the top 100 significantly decreased. Resident alphabeta T-cell populations of normal skin are likewise subject to sequencing in scalp samples.

Sequencing relied on a cDNA template that was reverse transcribed from extracted RNA. Produced via immunoSEQ multiplex PCR; TCRdb's table is partial and in-frame only. The table records roughly 210,000 clones, approximately 40% of them present only once. CDR1 and CDR2 from the germline V gene are LNHDA and SQIVND (reference sequence). The V gene end was trimmed by 4 bases and the J gene end by 2 bases; junction bases not matched to a gene: 11. This CDR3 comprises 17 residues. As to treatment: oral pan-JAK inhibitor, 5-10 mg twice daily. Samples from alopecia areata patients were lesional scalp punch biopsies and peripheral blood. Isolation of CD4+ and CD8+ T cells from PBMCs was achieved by sorting.

The chain is built from TRBV19 and TRBJ2-3; 8 bases align to TRBD2. This TCR was recovered from a human donor with alopecia areata. The sample here was CD4+ T cells sorted from blood, taken around week 36, from a patient treated with tofacitinib. This CDR3 reads CASSKGKLAGVTDTQYF. In DNA, the CDR3 is TGTGCCAGTAGTAAGGGGAAGCTAGCGGGCGTCACAGATACGCAGTATTTT.